Presented here are 16 T cell receptor beta chains from one specimen sequenced in a study of blood T cells in healthy people across ages. The authors ran a second PCR of 7 to 11 cycles using a sample-barcoded 5' primer and a J-beta primer mix. One entry per CDR3 protein, called by TCRdb with MiXCR from the 5' RACE reads. The table has over 700,000 distinct CDR3 sequences, approximately 55% seen once. What was sequenced was blood. The receptors originated from an elderly man in good health.

This clonotype was seen more than once but under ten times. This chain uses TRBV5-1 with TRBJ2-7; unclear D gene. V lost 0 bases, J lost 3 bases, and 7 bases lay in between. The CDR3 contains 13 residues. Germline-derived CDR1 and CDR2 are SGHRS and YFSETQ. The CDR3, as DNA: TGCGCCAGCAGCTTGGAACAGCACTACGAGCAGTACTTC. Its protein product is CASSLEQHYEQYF.

The rearrangement joins TRBV24-1 to TRBJ2-5; D might be TRBD2 (5 bases). The CDR3 consists of 16 residues. The germline CDR1 and CDR2 sequences are KGHDR and SFDVKD. V lost 0 bases and J lost 2, with 12 bases in between. CDR3 sequence (DNA): TGTGCCACCAGTGATTTGCGGGGAACTGGGCAAGAGACCCAGTACTTC. This translates into CATSDLRGTGQETQYF.

The gene calls are TRBV29-1 and TRBJ2-5, with TRBD1 identical over 8 bases. After removal of 8 bases from V and 11 bases from J, the junction contained 22 bases not matched to a gene. Germline-derived CDR1 and CDR2 are SQVTM and ANQGSEA. CDR3 length: 15 amino acids. The CDR3 DNA reads TGCAGCTCTGACTACCAGGGGGCGGCCTACAATGAGCAGTACTTC. Its protein is CSSDYQGAAYNEQYF.

This clonotype turned up a few times. The DNA is omitted, as the CDR3 cannot be located on it reliably, and the CDR3 follows TCRdb's listing. The chain uses TRBV29-1 and TRBJ2-7; the table gives TRBD1 as D, unverified against the DNA. CDR1 is SQVTM and CDR2 is ANQGSEA in the germline V gene. The length of the CDR3 is 10 amino acids, counting both ends. CDR3 sequence: CSVGDGTVYF.

This clonotype was seen more than once but under ten times. The gene calls are TRBV10-3 and TRBJ2-5; 13 nucleotides agree with TRBD2. V shed 2 bases and J 11 bases; nucleotides not matched to a gene: 20. CDR3 length: 19 residues. Germline V gene sequence: CDR1 ENHRY, CDR2 SYGVKD. The CDR3 sequence is CAISERPGLAGSGVNEQYF. CDR3 nucleotide sequence: TGTGCCATCAGTGAGCGCCCGGGACTAGCGGGGTCAGGGGTCAATGAGCAGTACTTC.

This clonotype was counted a few times. This chain joins TRBV5-6 and TRBJ2-7; D possibly corresponds to TRBD1 (5 bases). This CDR3 region has 17 residues. Between the trimmed V and J ends, which lost 3 bases and 0 bases, there was a span of 19 bases. Germline CDR1 and CDR2: SGHDT and YYEEEE. The CDR3 nucleotides are TGTGCCAGCAGCTCCAACGTGGGGCAGGTGATCTCCTACGAGCAGTACTTC. Its translation: CASSSNVGQVISYEQYF.

The chain couples TRBV6-6 to TRBJ2-7; 9 positions agree with TRBD1. Germline CDR1 reads MNHNY; CDR2 reads SVGAGI (reference sequence). The CDR3 is 14 residues long. Germline trimming cut 2 bases from V and 5 bases from J; bases unmatched to any gene: 4. In DNA, the CDR3 is TGTGCCAGCAGTTACGGGACAGGGTTCCACGAGCAGTACTTC. Translation: CASSYGTGFHEQYF.

The genes are TRBV2 and TRBJ2-2; D unresolved. This CDR3 has 15 amino acids. V was clipped by 6 bases and J by 6 bases, with 17 bases between them. In germline, CDR1 is SNHLY, CDR2 FYNNEI. Written as DNA, the CDR3 is TGTGCCAGCAGGCCCGAGCCCAGTAAGGCCGGGGAGCTGTTTTTT. Residues: CASRPEPSKAGELFF.

This clonotype was seen more than once but under ten times. V is TRBV14 and J is TRBJ2-5; 7 bases are a match to TRBD2. Losses at the gene ends were 4 bases for V and 4 bases for J; bases not matched to a gene: 6. CDR1 and CDR2 from the germline V gene are SGHDN and FVKESK. This CDR3 region has 14 residues. CDR3 nucleotides: TGTGCCAGCAGCCGGGGGACTATTGGAGAGACCCAGTACTTC. Translating gives CASSRGTIGETQYF. The whole variable domain, filled in from reference TRBV14 and TRBJ2-5, reads EAGVTQFPSHSVIEKGQTVTLRCDPISGHDNLYWYRRVMGKEIKFLLHFVKESKQDESGMPNNRFLAERTGGTYSTLKVQPAELEDSGVYFCASSRGTIGETQYFGPGTRLLVL.

This clonotype occurred a few times. This chain joins TRBV5-5 and TRBJ2-2, with 8 bases matching TRBD2. The CDR3 sequence is 15 residues long. CDR1 and CDR2 from the germline V gene are SGHKS and YYEKEE (reference sequence). With V trimmed by 1 base and J by 4 bases, 3 bases remained unmatched. CDR3 sequence reads: CASSLLAGGTGELFF. CDR3 in DNA: TGTGCCAGCAGCTTGCTAGCGGGCGGCACCGGGGAGCTGTTTTTT.

J is TRBJ2-7 and V is TRBV7-2; D is tentatively TRBD1 or TRBD2 (5 bases each). The J call may be incorrect, as the DNA end agrees better with TRBJ2-5. Germline V gene sequence: CDR1 SGHTA, CDR2 FQGNSA. CDR3 length: 13 residues. The CDR3 spells CASSLDNGGTQYF. Here the CDR3 DNA reads TGTGCCAGCAGCTTAGACAATGGGGGGACCCAGTACTTC.

The CDR3 protein is CASSPEGLAGGDNEQYF. The DNA of the CDR3 is TGTGCCAGCAGTCCCGAGGGGCTAGCGGGAGGGGACAATGAGCAGTACTTC. This chain joins TRBV28 and TRBJ2-5; 12 nucleotides match TRBD2. The CDR3 contains 17 residues. The germline V gene encodes CDR1 MDHEN and CDR2 SYDVKM. The V gene end was trimmed by 5 bases and the J gene end by 11 bases; junction bases not matched to a gene: 18.

CDR3 nucleotides: TGTGCCAGCAGTTTATTGGCTAGCCGCCGGGAGACCCAGTACTTC. Translated, it gives CASSLLASRRETQYF. The rearrangement joins TRBV28 to TRBJ2-7, with D possibly matching TRBD2 (5 bases). The J call may be mistaken, given a closer DNA end match to TRBJ2-5. Germline loops: CDR1 MDHEN, CDR2 SYDVKM. This CDR3 contains 15 residues.

The CDR3 nucleotides are TGTGCCAGCAGTCCTGGACTAGCGGTAAACACTCTCCAAAACATTCAGTACTTC. Translated, it gives CASSPGLAVNTLQNIQYF. The genes are TRBV5-7 and TRBJ2-4, with 10 bases aligning to TRBD2. TRBV5-7 is known as an ORF, though its function is uncertain. The trim removed 5 bases at V and 5 bases at J, leaving 16 bases unmatched. The CDR3 is 18 residues long.

The genes are TRBV6-5 and TRBJ2-6, with TRBD1 identical over 9 bases. This CDR3 is built from 16 residues. The V gene end was trimmed by 7 bases and the J gene end by 0 bases; junction bases not matched to a gene: 4. CDR1 MNHEY and CDR2 SVGAGI come from the germline V gene. The CDR3 DNA reads as TGTGCCAGCACCGGGACAGGGCCCTCTGGGGCCAACGTCCTGACTTTC. It encodes CASTGTGPSGANVLTF.

The chain employs TRBV5-1 and TRBJ1-6; D remains unclear. This CDR3 is built from 14 residues. The V and J ends lost 5 bases and 7 bases respectively, with 13 bases between them. Germline CDR1 SGHRS, CDR2 YFSETQ. CDR3 DNA sequence: TGCGCCAGCAGTTCCGTAACGGGGAATTCACCCCTCCACTTT. Its translation is CASSSVTGNSPLHF.